This TCR beta chain was obtained from a study of naive and memory T cell subsets. General study findings and limits: TCR counts from RNA may reflect activation-linked expression changes. A few larger clonotypes appeared in naive repertoires, especially CD8, possibly memory cells re-expressing CD45RA.

CDR1 is MDHEN, CDR2 SYDVKM, per germline. Trimming pared 5 bases from V and 7 bases from J, leaving 15 bases between. The CDR3 sequence is 14 residues long. Two oligonucleotides, mixed equimolar, formed the beta constant-region primer covering TRBC1 and TRBC2. Ligated cDNA was amplified by four rounds of PCR with nested alpha and beta constant-region primers and SP2. An oligonucleotide with the SP2 primer and a 12-nucleotide UMI was ligated to the cDNA 3' end. TCRdb fed the UMI-ligation and nested PCR reads into MiXCR, producing one record per CDR3 protein. The table records over 110,000 distinct CDR3 sequences, approximately 18% of them present only once. Concerning this clonotype: Its antigen is still unknown.

Material for sequencing was naive CD8+ T cells from blood. The chain links TRBV28 to TRBJ1-5; no reliable D call. The clonotype was recovered from a human donor in good health. CDR3 DNA sequence: TGTGCCAGCAGTATTTATGGAGGGCGCCAGCCCCAGCATTTT. It translates to CASSIYGGRQPQHF.